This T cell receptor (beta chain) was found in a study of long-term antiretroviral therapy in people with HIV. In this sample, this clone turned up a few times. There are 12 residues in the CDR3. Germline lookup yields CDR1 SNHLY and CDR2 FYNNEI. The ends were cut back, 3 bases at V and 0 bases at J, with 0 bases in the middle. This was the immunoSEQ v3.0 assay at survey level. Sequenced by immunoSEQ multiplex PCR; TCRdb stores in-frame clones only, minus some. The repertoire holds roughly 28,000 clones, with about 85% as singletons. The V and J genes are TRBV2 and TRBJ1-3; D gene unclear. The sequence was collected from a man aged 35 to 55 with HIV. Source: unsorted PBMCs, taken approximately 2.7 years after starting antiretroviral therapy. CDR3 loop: CASSDSGNTIYF. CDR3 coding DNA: TGTGCCAGCAGTGACTCTGGAAACACCATATATTTT.